This is a list of T cell receptor beta chains from one sample in a study of siplizumab effects on memory and regulatory T cells. Libraries were prepared by immunoSEQ multiplex PCR; TCRdb keeps only in-frame clonotypes and omits some of them. This table holds about 26,000 clones, 70% to 85% found once. Specimen: memory CD4+ T cells sorted from blood. These receptors were collected from a human donor in good health. The CDR3 runs from the conserved cysteine through the conserved F or W. A D gene is named only where the DNA matches it firmly. Size is omitted from some rows. Given values are once, few, many or a class for expanded clones.

j_gene,d_gene,len,v_gene,abundance,CDR3aa,CDR3nt
TRBJ2-7,NA,14,TRBV9,NA,CASSVGTPPHEQYF,TGTGCCAGCAGCGTAGGGACCCCGCCGCACGAGCAGTACTTC
TRBJ1-4,NA,15,TRBV11-3,NA,CASSLGERTGEKLFF,TGTGCCAGCAGCTTAGGGGAACGGACCGGGGAAAAACTGTTTTTT
TRBJ2-5,NA,13,TRBV7-8,NA,CASRFVGGETQYF,TGTGCCAGCAGATTCGTGGGGGGCGAGACCCAGTACTTC
TRBJ1-2,NA,15,TRBV27,once,CASSLESGGVYGYTF,TGTGCCAGCAGTTTGGAGTCGGGCGGAGTGTATGGCTACACCTTC
TRBJ2-2,TRBD2,14,TRBV7-9,NA,CASSGLAGAGELFF,TGTGCCAGCAGCGGACTAGCGGGGGCCGGGGAGCTGTTTTTT
TRBJ1-1,NA,13,TRBV6-6,NA,CASSDEGWSEAFF,TGTGCCAGCAGTGACGAGGGGTGGTCTGAAGCTTTCTTT
TRBJ1-2,TRBD1,15,TRBV6-5,few,CASSYSGRDSGGYTF,TGTGCCAGCAGTTACTCGGGCAGGGACAGCGGTGGCTACACCTTC
TRBJ2-7,NA,11,TRBV20-1,NA,CSALGDHEQYF,TGCAGTGCTTTGGGGGACCACGAGCAGTACTTC
TRBJ1-1,NA,16,TRBV21-1,NA,CASSKAHPGENTEAFF,TGTGCCAGCAGCAAAGCGCATCCAGGGGAGAACACTGAAGCTTTCTTT
TRBJ1-5,NA,13,TRBV7-8,once,CASRGDSNQPQHF,TGTGCCAGCAGAGGGGATAGCAATCAGCCCCAGCATTTT
TRBJ1-1,NA,14,TRBV2,NA,CASGGRASATEAFF,TGTGCCAGCGGGGGACGGGCGTCGGCCACTGAAGCTTTCTTT
TRBJ2-3,NA,11,TRBV7-9,NA,CATARADTQYF,TGTGCCACCGCCAGGGCAGATACGCAGTATTTT
TRBJ2-3,NA,16,TRBV25-1,NA,CASTGTPSGYTDTQYF,TGTGCCAGCACCGGGACGCCCAGCGGCTACACAGATACGCAGTATTTT
TRBJ2-1,NA,13,TRBV28,NA,CASSHPGSGGQFF,TGTGCCAGCAGTCATCCCGGTAGCGGAGGGCAGTTCTTC
TRBJ2-7,NA,13,TRBV6-1,NA,CASRETATYEQYF,TGTGCCAGCAGAGAGACGGCTACCTACGAGCAGTACTTC
TRBJ2-7,TRBD1,12,TRBV29-1,once,CSITGTAYEQYF,TGCAGCATTACCGGGACAGCCTACGAGCAGTACTTC
TRBJ1-1,NA,14,TRBV2,NA,CASGGRASATEAFF,TGTGCTAGCGGGGGACGGGCGTCGGCCACTGAAGCTTTCTTT
TRBJ2-5,TRBD2,14,TRBV11-2,NA,CASSGLAGQETQYF,TGTGCCAGCAGCGGACTAGCGGGTCAAGAGACCCAGTACTTC
TRBJ2-6,NA,16,TRBV5-1,NA,CASSSASPSGANVLTF,TGCGCCAGCAGCTCTGCCAGCCCGTCTGGGGCCAACGTCCTGACTTTC
TRBJ1-3,NA,15,TRBV27,NA,CASSFGGAAGNTIYF,TGTGCCAGCAGTTTCGGGGGAGCAGCGGGAAACACCATATATTTT
TRBJ2-5,TRBD1,13,TRBV29-1,NA,CSAPGGAGETQYF,TGCAGCGCTCCAGGGGGCGCGGGAGAGACCCAGTACTTC
TRBJ1-4,TRBD1,17,TRBV7-8,few,CASSFVRGRPGDEKLFF,TGTGCCAGCAGCTTTGTCAGGGGGCGACCTGGTGATGAAAAACTGTTTTTT
TRBJ2-7,NA,13,TRBV28,NA,CASMSGTLYEQYF,TGTGCCAGCATGTCTGGGACCCTCTACGAGCAGTACTTC
TRBJ2-6,TRBD1,15,TRBV7-2,NA,CASSPQGSGANVLTF,TGTGCCAGCAGCCCACAGGGGTCTGGGGCCAACGTCCTGACTTTC
TRBJ1-5,NA,16,TRBV9,NA,CASSVGPFPTNQPQHF,TGTGCCAGCAGCGTAGGCCCGTTCCCCACGAATCAGCCCCAGCATTTT